This TCR beta chain was captured by sequencing in a study of CD8+ T cells in alopecia areata. CD4+ cells from four or five patients were sorted into CD25+CD127- cells. Germline CDR1 reads MNHEY; CDR2 reads SMNVEV (reference sequence). This CDR3 spans 16 amino acids. V was pared by 5 bases and J by 5 bases, with 18 bases between. The sequencing template was cDNA reverse transcribed from extracted RNA. The method was immunoSEQ multiplex PCR; TCRdb's version includes in-frame clones alone and lacks a portion of them. The table records some 14,000 clones, roughly 61% of them present only once. This TCR was recovered from a human donor with alopecia areata. The V gene is TRBV27, the J gene TRBJ1-4; tentative D call: TRBD1 (5 bases). Sequenced input: CD4+ Tregs sorted from blood. The CDR3 nucleotides are TGTGCCAGCAGTCCACGGGGCGCAGGAGGCAATGAAAAACTGTTTTTT. Amino acid sequence: CASSPRGAGGNEKLFF.